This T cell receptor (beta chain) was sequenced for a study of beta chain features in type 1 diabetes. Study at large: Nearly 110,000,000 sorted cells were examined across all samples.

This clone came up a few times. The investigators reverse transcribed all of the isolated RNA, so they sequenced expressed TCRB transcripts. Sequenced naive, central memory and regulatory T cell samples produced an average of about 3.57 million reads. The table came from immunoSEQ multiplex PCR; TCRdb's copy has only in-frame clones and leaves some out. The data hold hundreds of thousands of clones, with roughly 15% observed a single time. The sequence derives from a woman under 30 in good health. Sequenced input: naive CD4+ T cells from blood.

CDR3 nucleotide sequence: TGTGCCAGCAGCGTCCAGACCTCTGGGGCCAACGTCCTGACTTTC. This encodes CASSVQTSGANVLTF. V is TRBV9 and J is TRBJ2-6, with no clear D. The CDR3 is 15 residues long. Germline V lookup: CDR1 SGDLS, CDR2 YYNGEE. Trimming removed 2 bases at V and 0 bases at J, with 6 bases between.